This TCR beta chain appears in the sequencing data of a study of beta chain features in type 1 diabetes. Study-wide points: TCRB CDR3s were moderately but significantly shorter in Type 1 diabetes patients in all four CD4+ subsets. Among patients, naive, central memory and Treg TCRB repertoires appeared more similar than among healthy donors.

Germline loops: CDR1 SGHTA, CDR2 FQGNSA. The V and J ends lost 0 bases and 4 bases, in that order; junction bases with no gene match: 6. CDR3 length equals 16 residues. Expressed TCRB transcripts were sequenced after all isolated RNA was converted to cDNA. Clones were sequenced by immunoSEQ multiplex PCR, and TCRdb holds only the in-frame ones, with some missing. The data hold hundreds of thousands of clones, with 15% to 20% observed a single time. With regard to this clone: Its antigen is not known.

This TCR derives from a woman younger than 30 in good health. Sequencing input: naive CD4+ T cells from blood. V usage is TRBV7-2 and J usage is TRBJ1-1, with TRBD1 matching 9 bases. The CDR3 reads CASSLAVVTGGTEAFF. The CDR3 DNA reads TGTGCCAGCAGCTTAGCGGTAGTGACAGGGGGCACTGAAGCTTTCTTT.